This TCR beta chain was sequenced for a study of T cell responses to AZD1222 COVID-19 vaccine. Overall study results and limits: It should be noted that donors were predominantly white British and more often female, and clonal diversity was possibly underestimated. Targets within unmutated variant regions were reportedly found for nearly half of spike-specific TCRs.

This CDR3 spans 16 amino acids. CDR1 and CDR2 (germline): MNHEY, SMNVEV (reference sequence). Trimming removed 2 bases at V and 6 bases at J, with 17 bases between. The table came from immunoSEQ multiplex PCR; TCRdb's copy has only in-frame clones and leaves some out. The data contain about 120,000 clones, around nine tenths of them singletons. Details on this clone: The antigen is unknown.

The material sequenced was peripheral blood, taken on day 0 of AZD1222 vaccination. The gene calls are TRBV27 and TRBJ1-5, with a tentative D call TRBD1 (5 bases). The receptor was derived from an adult in good health. CDR3 amino acids: CASSLSGTTRGQPQHF. In DNA, the CDR3 is TGTGCCAGCAGTTTAAGTGGGACGACAAGAGGTCAGCCCCAGCATTTT.